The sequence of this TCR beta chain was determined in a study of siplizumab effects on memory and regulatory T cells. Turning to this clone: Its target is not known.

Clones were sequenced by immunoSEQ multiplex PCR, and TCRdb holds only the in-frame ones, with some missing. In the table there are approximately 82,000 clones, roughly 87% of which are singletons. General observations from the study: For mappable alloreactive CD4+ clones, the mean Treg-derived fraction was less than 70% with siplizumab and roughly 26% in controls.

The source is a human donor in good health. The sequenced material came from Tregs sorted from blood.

CDR3 DNA sequence: TGTGCCATCAGTGAGAAGGGCCCAGATACGCAGTATTTT. Amino acids: CAISEKGPDTQYF. The genes are TRBV10-3 and TRBJ2-3; D gene uncertain. The ends were cut back, 2 bases at V and 4 bases at J, with 7 bases in the middle. There are 13 residues in the CDR3. CDR1 ENHRY and CDR2 SYGVKD come from the germline V gene.